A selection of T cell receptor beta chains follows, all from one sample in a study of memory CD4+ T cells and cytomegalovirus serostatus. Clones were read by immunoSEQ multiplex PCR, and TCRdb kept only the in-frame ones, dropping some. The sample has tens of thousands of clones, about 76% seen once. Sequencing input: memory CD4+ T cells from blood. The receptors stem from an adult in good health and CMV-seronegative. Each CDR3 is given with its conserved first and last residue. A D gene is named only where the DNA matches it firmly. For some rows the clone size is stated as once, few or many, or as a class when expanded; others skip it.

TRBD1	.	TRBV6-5	CASSSPPGQGGYTF
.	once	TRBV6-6	CASRRETQYF
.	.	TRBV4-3	CASSQENFGELFF
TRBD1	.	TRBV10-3	CAISDRGENGYTF
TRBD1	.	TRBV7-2	CASSFQGANTEAFF
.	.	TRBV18	CASSLQGSGEQFF
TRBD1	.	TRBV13	CASSLGNRGRGETQYF
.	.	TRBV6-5	CASSRDQPQHF
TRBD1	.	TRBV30	CAWGNTGAQEGYTF
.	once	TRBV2	CGTSLQGNNEQFF
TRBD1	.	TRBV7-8	CASSARGQDLDTQYF
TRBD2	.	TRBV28	CASSATAGTSGRALTDTQYF
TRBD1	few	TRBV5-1	CASGLTGAAMETQYF
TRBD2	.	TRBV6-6	CASSYRLAGKTDTQYF
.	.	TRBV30	CAWSVMGYEQYF
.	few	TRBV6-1	CAIFTVMNTEAFF
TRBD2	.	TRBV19	CASSTRTSGDTDTQYF
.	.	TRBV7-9	CASSPAYEQYF
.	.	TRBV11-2	CASSIYDQQYF
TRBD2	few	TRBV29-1	CSVVGLAGDTQYF
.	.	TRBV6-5	CASRRYPDTYEQYF
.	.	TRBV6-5	CASSHHSGSEQYF
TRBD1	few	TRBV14	CASSQGGSWQGVKNTEAFF
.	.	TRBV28	CASSFGGRANEKLFF
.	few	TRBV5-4	CASSLESANSPLHF
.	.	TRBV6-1	CASTAYGRSTDTQYF
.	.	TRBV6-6	CATTGTASSYEQYF
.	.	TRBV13	CASSRRGVYGYTF
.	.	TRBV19	CASSIHSGPPQHF
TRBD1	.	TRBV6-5	CASNPGQGDYGYTF
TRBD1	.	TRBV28	CASSSTRGGYTF
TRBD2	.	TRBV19	CASRGRGLATDTQYF
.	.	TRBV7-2	CASNEGGSGANVLTF
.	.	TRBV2	CASSLDTNYGYTF
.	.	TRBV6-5	CASGNRVTNTEAFF
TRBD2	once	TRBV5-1	CASSLAGGIGSSGANVLTF
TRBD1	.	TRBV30	CAWSATTGQGYTF
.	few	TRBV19	CATQGSGTAFF
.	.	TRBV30	CAWSVVGLSYEQYF
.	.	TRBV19	CASVLGGGNTEAFF
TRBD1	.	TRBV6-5	CASSGTGGRTEAFF
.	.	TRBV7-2	CASSLAGVQETQYF
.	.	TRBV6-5	CASGQPNEKLFF
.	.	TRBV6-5	CASRESSGANVLTF
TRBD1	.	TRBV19	CASTQGATNQPQHF
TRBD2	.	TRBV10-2	CASHAGLAGVVELFF
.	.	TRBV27	CASRTDRHQPLHF
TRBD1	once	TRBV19	CASTGQGGGKPQHF
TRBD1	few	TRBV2	CASSGGGSLPTNYGYTF
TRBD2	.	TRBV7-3	CASSKTASGGLIDNEQFF
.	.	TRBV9	CASSFDTNYGYTF
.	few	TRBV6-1	CASTLKGGLRQPQHF
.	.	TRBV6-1	CASSGQDPGLQYF
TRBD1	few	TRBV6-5	CASSLRTGADTEAFF
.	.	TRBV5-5	CASRTGQLGSTEAFF
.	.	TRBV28	CASNSPGEPDTQYF
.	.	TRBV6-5	CASRPDRITEAFF